This entry lists 19 T cell receptor beta chains sequenced from one sample in a study of cytomegalovirus exposure and HLA in healthy donors. PCR amplification relied on 60 Vbeta primers (plus 13 Jbeta primers). Profiled with immunoSEQ multiplex PCR; TCRdb holds only in-frame clones, not every one. The table includes 95,000 to 150,000 clones, around three quarters detected once. Specimen: PBMCs. The receptors here all came from a man aged 25-40 years in good health and CMV-seronegative.

The chain employs TRBV19 and TRBJ1-1; D is undetermined. Trimming took 10 bases from V and 1 from J, leaving 7 bases between them. Germline lookup yields CDR1 LNHDA and CDR2 SQIVND (reference sequence). The length of the CDR3 is 11 residues. CDR3 nucleotide sequence: TGTGCCACCACGGGGAACACTGAAGCTTTCTTT. The encoded protein is CATTGNTEAFF.

The chain joins TRBV14 to TRBJ2-3; 8 bases fit TRBD2. The CDR3 loop spans 16 amino acids. Trimming at V came to 1 base and at J to 0 bases, leaving 3 bases not matched to a gene. CDR1 SGHDN and CDR2 FVKESK come from the germline V gene. In nucleotides, the CDR3 is TGTGCCAGCAGCCAAGCCCAGCGGGGGAGCACAGATACGCAGTATTTT. Translated: CASSQAQRGSTDTQYF.

V and J are TRBV14 and TRBJ1-6, with a tentative D call TRBD1 (5 bases). The V end was cut by 3 bases, the J end by 10 bases, with 13 bases between. This CDR3 region has 14 residues. The germline gives CDR1 SGHDN, CDR2 FVKESK. CDR3 bases: TGTGCCAGCAGCCAGATTCAGGGAAGGTCACCCCTCCACTTT. Its translation: CASSQIQGRSPLHF.

This sequence joins TRBV27 and TRBJ2-7; no definite D call. Germline V gene sequence: CDR1 MNHEY, CDR2 SMNVEV (reference sequence). V was cut by 2 bases and J by 3 bases, with 11 bases left in between. The CDR3 sequence is 14 residues long. The CDR3 nucleotides read TGTGCCAGCAGTTTAGGCAGTAGCCACTACGAGCAGTACTTC. Its protein product is CASSLGSSHYEQYF.

The chain employs TRBV28 and TRBJ2-2; 10 nucleotides line up with TRBD1. This CDR3 comprises 15 residues. Germline values: CDR1 MDHEN, CDR2 SYDVKM. V gave up 6 bases and J gave up 3 bases; unmatched junction bases: 4. The DNA of the CDR3 is TGTGCCAGCAGAACCGGGACAGGGGACACCGGGGAGCTGTTTTTT. As protein: CASRTGTGDTGELFF. The entire variable domain, with the rest obtained from reference TRBV28 and TRBJ2-2, is as follows: DVKVTQSSRYLVKRTGEKVFLECVQDMDHENMFWYRQDPGLGLRLIYFSYDVKMKEKGDIPEGYSVSREKKERFSLILESASTNQTSMYLCASRTGTGDTGELFFGEGSRLTVL.

This clone was seen more than once but under ten times. The chain carries TRBV28 and TRBJ2-2, with no clear D. CDR1 and CDR2 (germline): MDHEN, SYDVKM. This CDR3 is 14 amino acids long. V lost 2 bases and J lost 7, with 11 bases in between. Here the CDR3 reads CASSLGRMGGELFF. DNA for the CDR3: TGTGCCAGCAGTTTAGGGCGAATGGGCGGGGAGCTGTTTTTT.

The chain uses TRBV11-2 and TRBJ2-1, with TRBD2 identical over 9 bases. This CDR3 comprises 16 residues. V shed 2 bases, J shed 6 bases, and the junction held 8 bases outside the gene matches. CDR1 is SGHAT and CDR2 is FQNNGV in the germline V gene. CDR3 in amino acids: CASSLRVSSGSNEQFF. In nucleotides, the CDR3 is TGTGCCAGCAGCTTACGTGTGAGTAGCGGGAGCAATGAGCAGTTCTTC.

The CDR3 nucleotides are TGTGCCAGCAGCCCCCAGGGGGTTGGATATGAAAAACTGTTTTTT. It translates to CASSPQGVGYEKLFF. J is TRBJ1-4 and V is TRBV11-2; 7 positions agree with TRBD1. V dropped 5 bases and J dropped 6; count of bases not matched to a gene: 9. CDR1 and CDR2 from the germline V gene are SGHAT and FQNNGV. The CDR3 length is 15 residues.

The chain recombines TRBV28 with TRBJ2-3, with 10 bases lining up with TRBD2. With V trimmed by 2 bases and J by 2 bases, 13 bases remained unmatched. Germline loops: CDR1 MDHEN, CDR2 SYDVKM. The CDR3 is 19 residues long. CDR3 sequence: CASSLLLGTSEFYTDTQYF. Here the CDR3 DNA reads TGTGCCAGCAGTTTACTCCTCGGGACTAGCGAGTTTTACACAGATACGCAGTATTTT.

This clone was seen just once. This sequence joins TRBV27 and TRBJ2-1; D gene unclear. Between the trimmed V and J ends, which lost 4 bases and 9 bases, there was a span of 22 bases. This CDR3 region has 16 residues. The germline V gene has CDR1 MNHEY and CDR2 SMNVEV (reference sequence). The CDR3 nucleotides read TGTGCCAGCAGTTCGTCCGGGTCCTCCCTCCCGGGTGAGCAGTTCTTC. This sequence encodes CASSSSGSSLPGEQFF.

The gene calls are TRBV5-8 and TRBJ1-2; 8 positions agree with TRBD1. With V trimmed by 5 bases and J by 7 bases, 7 bases remained unmatched. CDR1 SGHTS and CDR2 YDEGEE come from the germline V gene. The CDR3 is 13 amino acids. CDR3 DNA: TGTGCCAGCAGTCGGACAGGGCCGGGTGGCTACACCTTC. This codes for CASSRTGPGGYTF. The variable domain in full, completed from reference TRBV5-8 and TRBJ1-2, reads EAGVTQSPTHLIKTRGQQATLRCSPISGHTSVYWYQQALGLGLQFLLWYDEGEERNRGNFPPRFSGRQFPNYSSELNVNALELEDSALYLCASSRTGPGGYTFGSGTRLTVV.

In regard to this clone: Other DNA sequences in this sample translate to the same CDR3. The chain joins TRBV12-5 to TRBJ1-1, with D perhaps TRBD1 (6 bases). Trimming pared 4 bases from V and 8 bases from J, leaving 14 bases between. In germline, CDR1 is LGHNT, CDR2 FRNRAP. CDR3 length: 13 amino acids. The CDR3 DNA sequence: TGTGCTAGTGGTTGGACTGGGCAGGGGGAAGCTTTCTTT. As protein: CASGWTGQGEAFF.

CDR3 protein: CASSLGSGQGPQETQYF. Written as DNA, the CDR3 is TGTGCCAGCAGCTTAGGATCGGGACAGGGCCCCCAAGAGACCCAGTACTTC. V and J are TRBV11-3 and TRBJ2-5, with TRBD1 matching 9 bases. This CDR3 spans 17 amino acids. The trim removed 1 base at V and 1 base at J, leaving 7 bases unmatched. The V gene's germline CDR1 is SGHNT and CDR2 YENEEA.

The CDR3 reads CAWSSRTDKYYGYTF. The CDR3 DNA reads TGTGCCTGGAGCAGCCGGACAGATAAATACTATGGCTACACCTTC. The rearrangement uses TRBV30 and TRBJ1-2; possibly TRBD1 for D (6 bases). CDR3 length: 15 amino acids. Looked up from germline, CDR1 is GTSNPN and CDR2 is SVGIG (reference sequence). V lost 3 bases, J lost 3 bases, and 17 bases lay in between.

The chain joins TRBV7-2 to TRBJ1-2, with D hard to call. The germline CDR1 and CDR2 sequences are SGHTA and FQGNSA. V lost 5 bases and J lost 3, with 10 bases in between. The CDR3 is 13 amino acids. In nucleotides, the CDR3 is TGTGCCAGCAGCCTAGACCGGTACTATGGCTACACCTTC. Translated: CASSLDRYYGYTF. Full variable domain (missing parts from reference TRBV7-2 and TRBJ1-2): GAGVSQSPSNKVTEKGKDVELRCDPISGHTALYWYRQSLGQGLEFLIYFQGNSAPDKSGLPSDRFSAERTGGSVSTLTIQRTQQEDSAVYLCASSLDRYYGYTFGSGTRLTVV.

The rearrangement links TRBV5-1 to TRBJ1-4; D is undetermined. CDR1 and CDR2 from the germline V gene are SGHRS and YFSETQ. V shed 0 bases and J shed 5 bases, with 11 bases lying between them. This CDR3 has 15 amino acids. The CDR3 coding sequence is TGCGCCAGCAGCTTGGCTCTCAGCAGGAATGAAAAACTGTTTTTT. This sequence encodes CASSLALSRNEKLFF.

This clone was seen more than once but under ten times. The CDR3 DNA is TGTGCCAGTAGGGAACAGGGGGCTGAGGAGACCCAGTACTTC. Protein: CASREQGAEETQYF. This rearrangement joins TRBV19 to TRBJ2-5; TRBD1 matches at 9 bases. J gave up 5 bases and V 6 bases, and 7 bases lay outside the gene matches. Germline V gives CDR1 LNHDA, CDR2 SQIVND (reference sequence). This CDR3 spans 14 amino acids.

The chain joins TRBV5-1 to TRBJ2-7; 9 bases fit TRBD1. Per the germline V gene, CDR1 is SGHRS and CDR2 is YFSETQ. The CDR3 is 14 amino acids. V lost 4 bases and J lost 4; bases outside the gene matches: 6. CDR3 DNA sequence: TGCGCCAGCAGCCCCGGACAGGGGTTGTACGAGCAGTACTTC. Translating it yields CASSPGQGLYEQYF.

The DNA for the CDR3 is TGCGCCAGCAGCTTGACACTAGCGGGAGGGCCAAATGAGCAGTTCTTC. This encodes CASSLTLAGGPNEQFF. V usage is TRBV5-1 and J usage is TRBJ2-1; 13 bases agree with TRBD2. CDR3 length: 16 residues. Trimming at V came to 1 base and at J to 7 bases, leaving 5 bases not matched to a gene. The germline V gene encodes CDR1 SGHRS and CDR2 YFSETQ.